The rows below give T cell receptor beta chains drawn from one sample of a study of blood T cells in healthy people across ages. TCRdb ran MiXCR on the 5' RACE reads and lists one entry per CDR3 protein. The data contain approximately 800,000 distinct CDR3 sequences, approximately 53% of them singletons. The sample consisted of blood. The receptor source for this set is a man aged 40-50 years in good health. Each CDR3 is given with its conserved first and last residue. D genes are given only for firm matches. Size values are once, few and many counts, or a class for expanded clones, and some rows have none.

j_call d_call v_call cdr3_length clone_size cdr3_aa cdr3_nt
TRBJ2-5 - TRBV7-9 15 - CASSLGRPGGETQYF TGTGCCAGCAGCTTAGGCAGGCCCGGAGGGGAGACCCAGTACTTC
TRBJ2-3 TRBD2 TRBV9 16 few CASSPRVAGSTDTQYF TGTGCCAGCAGCCCCCGGGTAGCGGGGAGCACAGATACGCAGTATTTT
TRBJ2-3 - TRBV6-7 10 - CASCTDTQYF TGTGCCAGCTGCACAGATACGCAGTATTTT
TRBJ1-2 - TRBV9 12 - CASSVGTDGYTF TGTGCCAGCAGCGTAGGCACTGATGGCTACACCTTC
TRBJ2-5 - TRBV3-1 15 - CASSHEGTYNYAQYF TGTGCCAGCAGCCACGAAGGGACATATAATTACGCGCAGTACTTC
TRBJ1-5 - TRBV27 12 many CASSQSNQPQHF TGTGCCAGCAGCCAGAGCAATCAGCCCCAGCATTTT
TRBJ2-4 TRBD2 TRBV4-2 16 few CASSQTTSGGRNIQYF TGTGCCAGCAGCCAAACGACTAGCGGGGGGAGAAACATTCAGTACTTC
TRBJ2-3 - TRBV5-6 15 once CASSLGVGGRDTQYF TGTGCCAGCAGCTTAGGTGTCGGGGGCAGAGATACGCAGTATTTT
TRBJ2-5 - TRBV9 16 - CASSVFQGQRGETQYF TGTGCCAGCAGCGTATTCCAGGGGCAAAGGGGAGAGACCCAGTACTTC
TRBJ2-1 TRBD2 TRBV7-7 15 - CASSLKAGGRDEQFF TGTGCCAGCAGCTTAAAAGCGGGAGGAAGAGATGAGCAGTTCTTC
TRBJ2-7 TRBD2 TRBV4-1 16 - CASSQELAGVYNEQYF TGCGCCAGCAGCCAAGAGCTGGCGGGAGTATACAATGAGCAGTACTTC
TRBJ2-5 TRBD1 TRBV29-1 13 - CSAGQGWEETQYF TGCAGCGCCGGACAGGGGTGGGAAGAGACCCAGTACTTC
TRBJ2-5 - TRBV20-1 11 - CITVTKETQYF TGCATCACTGTCACTAAGGAGACCCAGTACTTC
TRBJ2-3 - TRBV12-3/TRBV12-4 16 once CASSLAGGGPTDTQYF TGTGCCAGCAGTTTAGCAGGGGGGGGGCCGACAGATACGCAGTATTTT
TRBJ2-1 - TRBV6-1 14 - CASRVSGSYNEQFF TGTGCCAGTAGGGTATCGGGATCCTACAATGAGCAGTTCTTC
TRBJ2-7 TRBD1 TRBV7-2 16 - CASSGTGTGWSYEQYF TGTGCCAGCAGCGGTACCGGGACAGGGTGGTCCTACGAGCAGTACTTC
TRBJ2-7 - TRBV5-1 14 many CASRTQPGGYEQYF TGCGCCAGCCGGACTCAGCCCGGAGGCTACGAGCAGTACTTC
TRBJ1-6 - TRBV4-3 15 few CASSQEAGRNSPLHF TGCGCCAGCAGCCAAGAGGCGGGCCGTAATTCACCCCTCCACTTT
TRBJ2-3 TRBD2 TRBV4-2 15 - CASSQTSGNTDTKYF TGTGCCAGCAGCCAGACTAGCGGAAACACAGATACGAAGTATTTT
TRBJ2-6 - TRBV29-1 13 - CSVDPSGANVLTF TGCAGCGTTGACCCGTCCGGGGCCAACGTCCTGACTTTC
TRBJ1-2 - TRBV12-3/TRBV12-4 17 - CATSPLARTGPNYGYTF TGTGCCACCTCACCTCTTGCCAGAACAGGACCCAACTATGGCTACACCTTC
TRBJ2-3 - TRBV10-2 13 - CASSEVAKDTQYF TGCGCCAGCAGTGAAGTTGCCAAGGATACGCAGTATTTT
TRBJ1-6 TRBD1 TRBV20-1 15 - CSARDPQGASSPLHF TGCAGTGCTAGAGATCCGCAGGGGGCAAGTTCACCCCTCCACTTT
TRBJ2-5 - TRBV9 13 few CASSAILQETQYF TGTGCCAGCAGCGCGATACTGCAAGAGACCCAGTACTTC
TRBJ2-6 - TRBV15 16 - CATSRDSGAGANVLTF TGTGCCACCAGCAGAGATTCAGGGGCTGGGGCCAACGTCCTGACTTTC
TRBJ2-5 - TRBV3-1 13 - CASSRDGTPGQYF TGTGCCAGCAGCCGGGATGGGACGCCGGGGCAGTACTTC